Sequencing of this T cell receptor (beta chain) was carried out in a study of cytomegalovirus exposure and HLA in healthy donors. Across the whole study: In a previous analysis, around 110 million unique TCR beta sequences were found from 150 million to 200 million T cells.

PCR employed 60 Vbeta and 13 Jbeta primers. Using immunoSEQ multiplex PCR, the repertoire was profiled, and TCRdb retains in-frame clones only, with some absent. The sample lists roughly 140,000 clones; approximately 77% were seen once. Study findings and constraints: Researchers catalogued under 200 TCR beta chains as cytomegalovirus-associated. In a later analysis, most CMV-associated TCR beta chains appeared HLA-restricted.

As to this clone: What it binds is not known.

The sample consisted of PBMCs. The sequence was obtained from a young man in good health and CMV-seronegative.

The CDR3 sequence is CASSYSIAGGSYEQYF. The CDR3 bases are TGTGCCAGCAGTTACAGTATAGCGGGAGGTTCCTACGAGCAGTACTTC. The chain combines TRBV6-5 with TRBJ2-7; 10 bases map to TRBD2. V shed 2 bases, J shed 1 base, and the junction held 5 bases outside the gene matches. CDR3 length: 16 residues. Germline CDR1 MNHEY, CDR2 SVGAGI.